The clone carrying this T cell receptor (beta chain) was observed many times. Its target is not known. These data belong to a study of Graves' ophthalmopathy and Graves' hyperthyroidism. Study information: Before any treatment, peripheral blood was taken at the initial diagnosis.

Study outcomes and limitations: Most expanded thyroid clonotypes above 0.001 frequency also appeared in blood. Its predictions of ophthalmopathy progression gave the model over 65% sensitivity and 72.22% specificity.

Ophthalmopathic donors had moderate-to-severe activity, CAS ≥3 and NOSPECS ≥4, with disease that had lasted under 3 months. Trimming took 5 bases from V and 5 from J, leaving 18 bases between them. Germline CDR1 is LNHDA and CDR2 is SQIVND (reference sequence). This CDR3 has 15 amino acids. TCR beta CDR3 regions were amplified from RNA transcripts. The library came from an HTBI-primed first-round RT-PCR and a second-round multiplex PCR. MiXCR was run by TCRdb on the multiplex PCR reads, yielding one entry per CDR3 protein. The top ten hold 8% to 10% of the sample, which has approximately 500,000 distinct CDR3 sequences, under 15% seen once.

This chain uses TRBV19 with TRBJ1-1; no clear D gene. Sequencing input: blood. This receptor was identified in a woman aged 25 to 45 with Graves' ophthalmopathy. The CDR3 region is CASSPTILLGTEAFF. For the CDR3, the DNA is TGTGCCAGTAGTCCGACCATTTTATTGGGGACTGAAGCTTTCTTT.